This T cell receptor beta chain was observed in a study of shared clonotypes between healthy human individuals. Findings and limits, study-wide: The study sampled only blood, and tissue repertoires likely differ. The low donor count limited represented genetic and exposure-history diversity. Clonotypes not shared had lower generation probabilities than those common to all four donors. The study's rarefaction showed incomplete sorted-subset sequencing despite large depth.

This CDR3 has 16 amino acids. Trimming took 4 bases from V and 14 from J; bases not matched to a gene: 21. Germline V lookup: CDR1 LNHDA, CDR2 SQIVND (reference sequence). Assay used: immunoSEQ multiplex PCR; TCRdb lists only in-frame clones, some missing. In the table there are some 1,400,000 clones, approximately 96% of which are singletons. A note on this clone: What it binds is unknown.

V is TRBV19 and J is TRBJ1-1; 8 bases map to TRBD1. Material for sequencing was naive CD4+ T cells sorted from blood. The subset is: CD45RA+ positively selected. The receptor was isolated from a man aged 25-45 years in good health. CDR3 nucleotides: TGTGCCAGTAGTAATTGGACAGGGAAAACCTCACTGAAGGCCTTCTTT. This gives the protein CASSNWTGKTSLKAFF.